This T cell receptor beta chain was identified in a study of T cell repertoires in ileal Crohn's disease. Overall study: M6 samples are neoterminal ileum biopsies from postoperative colonoscopy.

Time point meaning: neoterminal ileum biopsy at postoperative endoscopy, about 6 months after surgery. The V and J ends lost 4 bases and 9 bases respectively, with 22 bases between them. Germline CDR1 LNHDA, CDR2 SQIVND (reference sequence). The CDR3 has 16 residues. Some clones are missing from TCRdb's copy, which holds only in-frame ones; the method was immunoSEQ multiplex PCR. The repertoire holds about 550 clones, with 87% as singletons. As for this clone: Antigen: not known.

Study-wide points: Endoscopy was done a median approximately 7.4 months after surgery. Active smokers at surgery had more clonal expansions than non-smokers. Endoscopic recurrence occurred in every patient whose clonality exceeded 26.8%.

This chain connects TRBV19 to TRBJ2-1; D gene uncertain. This TCR was sampled from an adult with Crohn's disease. The sample was ileal tissue. CDR3 region: CASSKVGTNGVGEQFF. The CDR3 DNA sequence: TGTGCCAGTAGTAAGGTTGGCACTAATGGCGTGGGTGAGCAGTTCTTC.